Listed below are T cell receptor beta chains from one sample, sequenced in a study of T cell repertoires in cytomegalovirus infection. TCRdb reprocessed the reads with MiXCR, giving one entry per CDR3 protein. Of over 40,000 distinct CDR3 sequences listed, roughly 18% are singletons. No antigen has been assigned to these receptors. The sample in question was CD8+ T cells from cultured PBMCs, obtained from culture after CMV antigen stimulation. Source of these receptors: a human donor in good health (CMV status not recorded). Some clones in this sample may be carry-over from other donors' samples. The CDR3 runs from the conserved cysteine through the conserved F or W. The order of the fields is V gene, D gene, clone size, J gene, CDR3 DNA, CDR3 protein. A D gene is named only where the DNA matches it firmly. A clone size is listed for some rows: how often the clone was seen (once, few, many), or a class if it is expanded.

v_gene: TRBV14
d_gene: NA
abundance: few
j_gene: TRBJ2-1
CDR3nt: TGTGCCAGCAGCCAGGGTTTGGGAGGGGGCTCCTACAATGAGCAGTTCTTC
CDR3aa: CASSQGLGGGSYNEQFF

v_gene: TRBV4-1
d_gene: NA
abundance: many
j_gene: TRBJ1-4
CDR3nt: TGCGCCAGCAGCCATGCCCCCATGGGGGTTAATGAAAAACTGTTTTTT
CDR3aa: CASSHAPMGVNEKLFF

v_gene: TRBV5-6
d_gene: NA
abundance: many
j_gene: TRBJ1-5
CDR3nt: TGTGCCAGCAGCATGGGAATACCTGGCAATCAGCCCCAGCATTTT
CDR3aa: CASSMGIPGNQPQHF

v_gene: TRBV7-2
d_gene: NA
abundance: medium-sized
j_gene: TRBJ2-7
CDR3nt: TGTGCCAGCAGCCCTACAGCAGGCGAGCAGTACTTC
CDR3aa: CASSPTAGEQYF

v_gene: TRBV12-3/TRBV12-4
d_gene: NA
abundance: NA
j_gene: TRBJ2-3
CDR3nt: TGTGCCAGCAGTTTCCCCCTGAGGGTGGGTGGCACAGATACGCAGTATTTT
CDR3aa: CASSFPLRVGGTDTQYF

v_gene: TRBV27
d_gene: TRBD1
abundance: NA
j_gene: TRBJ2-5
CDR3nt: TGTGCCAGCAGTGTCAGGACAAGCAGGGGGGAGACCCAGTACTTC
CDR3aa: CASSVRTSRGETQYF

v_gene: TRBV6-6
d_gene: TRBD1
abundance: many
j_gene: TRBJ1-6
CDR3nt: TGTGCCAGCAGTTACGAGGGTGGGGGGACAGGGGTTGGTTCACCCCTCCACTTT
CDR3aa: CASSYEGGGTGVGSPLHF

v_gene: TRBV27
d_gene: TRBD1
abundance: NA
j_gene: TRBJ1-1
CDR3nt: TGTGCCAGCAGTGGGACAGGGGGTCGGGACACTGAAGCTTTCTTT
CDR3aa: CASSGTGGRDTEAFF

v_gene: TRBV12-3/TRBV12-4
d_gene: TRBD2
abundance: many
j_gene: TRBJ2-7
CDR3nt: TGTGCCCCCTCCGGGAGGGCTGGGAACTACGAGCAGTACTTC
CDR3aa: CAPSGRAGNYEQYF

v_gene: TRBV11-3
d_gene: NA
abundance: few
j_gene: TRBJ2-5
CDR3nt: TGTGCCAGCAGCCCAGATGGGGCGCGAAAAGAGACCCAGTACTTC
CDR3aa: CASSPDGARKETQYF

v_gene: TRBV7-8
d_gene: NA
abundance: few
j_gene: TRBJ2-2
CDR3nt: TGTGCCAGCAGCCCGACAGGTCTCACCGGGGAGCTGTTTTTT
CDR3aa: CASSPTGLTGELFF

v_gene: TRBV2
d_gene: NA
abundance: NA
j_gene: TRBJ1-1
CDR3nt: TGTGCCAGCAGTGACCCGAACACTGAAGCTTTCTTT
CDR3aa: CASSDPNTEAFF

v_gene: TRBV4-3
d_gene: TRBD2
abundance: few
j_gene: TRBJ2-2
CDR3nt: TGCGCCAGCAGCCAAGATCCCGCGGGGGGACTAACGACGAACACCGGGGAGCTGTTTTTT
CDR3aa: CASSQDPAGGLTTNTGELFF

v_gene: TRBV7-8
d_gene: TRBD1
abundance: few
j_gene: TRBJ2-3
CDR3nt: TGTGCCAGCAGCTTAGCGGGGACAGGGCTTAGCACAGATACGCAGTATTTT
CDR3aa: CASSLAGTGLSTDTQYF

v_gene: TRBV19
d_gene: NA
abundance: NA
j_gene: TRBJ1-1
CDR3nt: TGTGCCAGTAGTAAAAGAGATCTCGTGACTGAAGCTTTCTTT
CDR3aa: CASSKRDLVTEAFF

v_gene: TRBV12-3/TRBV12-4
d_gene: NA
abundance: many
j_gene: TRBJ1-2
CDR3nt: TGTGCCAGCACCATCCTAGGGTTTCTCAACTATGGCTACACCTTC
CDR3aa: CASTILGFLNYGYTF

v_gene: TRBV12-5
d_gene: TRBD2
abundance: many
j_gene: TRBJ2-3
CDR3nt: TGTGCTAGTGCCCTGACTAGCGGGGTGACAGATACGCAGTATTTT
CDR3aa: CASALTSGVTDTQYF

v_gene: TRBV5-1
d_gene: NA
abundance: once
j_gene: TRBJ2-7
CDR3nt: TGCGCCAGCAGCTTGGCGTCTGGGGCAGTCATCTCCTGCGAGCAGTACTTC
CDR3aa: CASSLASGAVISCEQYF

v_gene: TRBV23-1
d_gene: TRBD1
abundance: NA
j_gene: TRBJ1-5
CDR3nt: TGCGCCAGCAGGCCTAATCGGGACAGGAGCAATCAGCCCCAGCATTTT
CDR3aa: CASRPNRDRSNQPQHF

v_gene: TRBV27
d_gene: NA
abundance: few
j_gene: TRBJ2-7
CDR3nt: TGTGCCAGCTGCTCAAAAGGACGCTACGAGCAGTACTTC
CDR3aa: CASCSKGRYEQYF

v_gene: TRBV9
d_gene: NA
abundance: few
j_gene: TRBJ1-2
CDR3nt: TGTGCCAGCCAACAGTCGGGTTCAAGTGGCTACACCTTC
CDR3aa: CASQQSGSSGYTF

v_gene: TRBV7-4
d_gene: NA
abundance: NA
j_gene: TRBJ2-7
CDR3nt: TGTGCCAGCAGCTTAAATACCCGCTACGAGCAGTACTTC
CDR3aa: CASSLNTRYEQYF

v_gene: TRBV11-2
d_gene: TRBD1
abundance: many
j_gene: TRBJ2-7
CDR3nt: TGTGCCAGCAGCTTCCTGGGACAGGGGCCGTACGAGCAGTACTTC
CDR3aa: CASSFLGQGPYEQYF

v_gene: TRBV19
d_gene: NA
abundance: many
j_gene: TRBJ1-2
CDR3nt: TGTGCCAGTAGTATCCCTTGGTCCGGGTACGACTATGGCTACACCTTC
CDR3aa: CASSIPWSGYDYGYTF

v_gene: TRBV29-1
d_gene: TRBD1
abundance: many
j_gene: TRBJ1-1
CDR3nt: TGCAGCCTGGGACAGGGGAACACTGAAGCTTTCTTT
CDR3aa: CSLGQGNTEAFF

v_gene: TRBV6-1
d_gene: TRBD2
abundance: many
j_gene: TRBJ2-7
CDR3nt: TGTGCCAGCAGTCCGTTCGCGACTAGCATAATATCCCACGAGCAGTACTTC
CDR3aa: CASSPFATSIISHEQYF

v_gene: TRBV19
d_gene: NA
abundance: many
j_gene: TRBJ1-2
CDR3nt: TGTGCCACGAATCGGGACAAGAACTATGGCTACACCTTC
CDR3aa: CATNRDKNYGYTF

v_gene: TRBV7-2
d_gene: NA
abundance: many
j_gene: TRBJ1-2
CDR3nt: TGTGCCAGCAGTCAGTATGTGGGGGAGGTCTATGGCTACACCTTC
CDR3aa: CASSQYVGEVYGYTF

v_gene: TRBV7-2
d_gene: NA
abundance: many
j_gene: TRBJ2-3
CDR3nt: TGTGCCAGCAGGGCCACACCGTTCCGGAGGACAGATACGCAGTATTTT
CDR3aa: CASRATPFRRTDTQYF

v_gene: TRBV7-3
d_gene: TRBD2
abundance: few
j_gene: TRBJ2-1
CDR3nt: TGTGCCAGCGGGGTAGCGGGGGGGCCCGGCAATGAGCAGTTCTTC
CDR3aa: CASGVAGGPGNEQFF

v_gene: TRBV4-1
d_gene: NA
abundance: few
j_gene: TRBJ2-2
CDR3nt: TGCGCCAGCGGCGGAGACACCGGGGAGCTGTTTTTT
CDR3aa: CASGGDTGELFF

v_gene: TRBV7-9
d_gene: TRBD1
abundance: many
j_gene: TRBJ1-5
CDR3nt: TGTGCCAGCAGCTTAGCGGACAGGGTCCAGCATTTT
CDR3aa: CASSLADRVQHF